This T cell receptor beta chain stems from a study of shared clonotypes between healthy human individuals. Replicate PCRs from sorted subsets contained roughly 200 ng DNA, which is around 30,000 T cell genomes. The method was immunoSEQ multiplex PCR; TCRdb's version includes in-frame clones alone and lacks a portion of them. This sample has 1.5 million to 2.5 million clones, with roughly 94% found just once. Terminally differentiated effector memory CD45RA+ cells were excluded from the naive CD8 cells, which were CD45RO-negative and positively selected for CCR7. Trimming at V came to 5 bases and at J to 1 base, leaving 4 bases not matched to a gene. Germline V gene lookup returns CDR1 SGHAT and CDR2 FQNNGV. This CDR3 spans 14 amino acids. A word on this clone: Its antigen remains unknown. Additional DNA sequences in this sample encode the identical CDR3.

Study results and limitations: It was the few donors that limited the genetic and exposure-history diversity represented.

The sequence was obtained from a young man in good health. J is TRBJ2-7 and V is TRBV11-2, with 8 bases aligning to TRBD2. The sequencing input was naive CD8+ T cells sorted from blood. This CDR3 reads CASSPGGGSYEQYF. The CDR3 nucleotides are TGTGCCAGCAGCCCCGGGGGGGGATCCTACGAGCAGTACTTC.